Shown below are 18 T cell receptor beta chains from a single sample sequenced in a study of cytomegalovirus exposure and HLA in healthy donors. It was with 60 Vbeta and 13 Jbeta primers that the PCR ran. This table comes from immunoSEQ multiplex PCR, and its TCRdb copy is limited to in-frame clones, with some not included. In the table there are 100,000 or so clones, over 65% of which are singletons. Sequencing was performed on PBMCs. The receptors were gathered from a man aged 40-49 years in good health and CMV-seropositive.

The chain links TRBV28 to TRBJ1-1; possibly TRBD1 for D (5 bases). The CDR3 spans 13 residues. V gave up 8 bases and J gave up 3 bases, with 13 bases separating them. Germline CDR1 reads MDHEN; CDR2 reads SYDVKM. The CDR3 DNA is TGTGCCAGCGGTGCCGGGGGGGACACTGAAGCTTTCTTT. It yields the protein CASGAGGDTEAFF.

The chain carries TRBV10-3 and TRBJ1-5, with D possibly matching TRBD1 (5 bases). Germline-derived CDR1 and CDR2 are ENHRY and SYGVKD. This CDR3 region has 13 residues. V was trimmed by 3 bases and J by 3 bases, leaving 6 bases between them. The CDR3: CAISEQDNQPQHF. The CDR3 DNA follows: TGTGCCATCAGTGAACAGGACAATCAGCCCCAGCATTTT.

The chain carries TRBV4-3 and TRBJ1-6; D might be TRBD1 (5 bases). The germline V gene encodes CDR1 LGHNA and CDR2 YSLEER. The germline V and J ends were trimmed by 0 bases and 9 bases, with 6 bases remaining between them. This CDR3 contains 13 residues. For the CDR3, the DNA is TGCGCCAGCAGCCAAGACGGGGGTTCACCCCTCCACTTT. It codes for CASSQDGGSPLHF.

J is TRBJ2-5 and V is TRBV7-9, with 7 bases that match TRBD1. CDR1 is SEHNR, CDR2 FQNEAQ, per germline (reference sequence). J was trimmed by 2 bases and V by 1 base; bases with no gene match: 4. The CDR3 has 15 amino acids. CDR3 DNA: TGTGCCAGCAGCTTAGACCAGGGGGTGCAAGAGACCCAGTACTTC. Translating it yields CASSLDQGVQETQYF.

V is TRBV10-3 and J is TRBJ1-3, with 8 bases aligning to TRBD1. This CDR3 has 15 amino acids. With V trimmed by 5 bases and J by 4 bases, 7 bases remained unmatched. Germline-derived CDR1 and CDR2 are ENHRY and SYGVKD. This CDR3 is CAISPGQGRGNTIYF. CDR3 sequence (DNA): TGTGCCATCAGTCCCGGACAGGGTAGAGGAAACACCATATATTTT.

The J gene is TRBJ2-7, the V gene TRBV28; TRBD2 matches 7 bases. The CDR3 runs to 15 residues. CDR1 MDHEN and CDR2 SYDVKM come from the germline V gene. The trim removed 5 bases at V and 7 bases at J, leaving 14 bases unmatched. The CDR3 sequence is CASSLEWRSGGEQYF. The CDR3 bases are TGTGCCAGCAGTCTAGAGTGGAGGTCCGGGGGGGAGCAGTACTTC.

This chain links TRBV28 with TRBJ2-7; a weak D match, TRBD1 (5 bases). The CDR3 is 14 residues long. V gave up 2 bases and J gave up 2 bases, with 10 bases separating them. The germline V gene encodes CDR1 MDHEN and CDR2 SYDVKM. CDR3 bases: TGTGCCAGCAGTTTAAAGTACAGGACCTACGAGCAGTACTTC. Residues: CASSLKYRTYEQYF.

CDR3 in DNA: TGTGCCAGTAGTATAGGGGCTCAGCCCCAGCATTTT. Amino acids: CASSIGAQPQHF. The chain couples TRBV19 to TRBJ1-5; D remains ambiguous. The CDR3 is made up of 12 amino acids. Germline V lookup: CDR1 LNHDA, CDR2 SQIVND (reference sequence). V was pared by 1 base and J by 6 bases, with 4 bases between.

The chain is built from TRBV29-1 and TRBJ1-3, with 10 positions matching TRBD1. The CDR3 runs 13 residues. CDR1 is SQVTM and CDR2 is ANQGSEA in the germline V gene. V lost 4 bases and J lost 4; bases outside the gene matches: 1. The CDR3 DNA reads as TGCAGCGTTGGGACAGGGGGGGGAAACACCATATATTTT. Its translation: CSVGTGGGNTIYF.

This chain uses TRBV5-1 with TRBJ2-2; 8 bases line up with TRBD2. V lost 2 bases, J lost 3 bases, and 9 bases stayed unmatched. The V gene's germline CDR1 is SGHRS and CDR2 YFSETQ. This CDR3 is built from 17 residues. CDR3 coding DNA: TGCGCCAGCAGCTTTAGAAGCGGGAGTGGTGACACCGGGGAGCTGTTTTTT. It specifies CASSFRSGSGDTGELFF. The variable domain in full, with the rest retrieved from reference TRBV5-1 and TRBJ2-2, is KAGVTQTPRYLIKTRGQQVTLSCSPISGHRSVSWYQQTPGQGLQFLFEYFSETQRNKGNFPGRFSGRQFSNSRSEMNVSTLELGDSALYLCASSFRSGSGDTGELFFGEGSRLTVL.

V is TRBV11-2 and J is TRBJ2-7, with 8 bases aligning to TRBD2. CDR1 SGHAT and CDR2 FQNNGV come from the germline V gene. This CDR3 spans 14 amino acids. J was trimmed by 4 bases and V by 4 bases; bases with no gene match: 6. The CDR3 bases are TGTGCCAGCAGCTCAGGAGTAGCGGGGTACGAGCAGTACTTC. As protein: CASSSGVAGYEQYF.

The table lists this clone with a few counts. This chain joins TRBV7-9 and TRBJ2-5; 9 bases map to TRBD1. The end of the DNA fits TRBJ2-7 better, so the J call may be wrong. This CDR3 is built from 14 residues. Per the germline V gene, CDR1 is SEHNR and CDR2 is FQNEAQ (reference sequence). In DNA form, the CDR3 reads TGTGCCAGCAGCTGGACAGGGGACAACTACGAGCAGTACTTC. It specifies CASSWTGDNYEQYF.

This chain links TRBV4-3 with TRBJ2-1, with 9 bases lining up with TRBD2. The junction had 4 bases not matched to a gene; V was cut back by 4 bases and J by 0 bases. The CDR3 totals 16 residues. Per germline, CDR1 LGHNA and CDR2 YSLEER. CDR3 sequence (DNA): TGCGCCAGCAGCCCTAGCGGGGAGAGCTCCTACAATGAGCAGTTCTTC. This sequence encodes CASSPSGESSYNEQFF.

V is TRBV5-6 and J is TRBJ1-2; 9 nucleotides align to TRBD1. This CDR3 is 14 amino acids long. Germline CDR1 is SGHDT and CDR2 is YYEEEE. V was pared by 5 bases and J by 8 bases, with 10 bases of the junction left unmatched. CDR3 in amino acids: CASRRDRALEGYTF. The CDR3 nucleotides read TGTGCCAGCAGAAGGGACAGGGCCTTGGAAGGCTACACCTTC.

This clone appeared once. This chain uses TRBV6-4 with TRBJ2-3, with D perhaps matching TRBD1 (7 bases). V was shortened by 6 bases and J by 7 bases, with 17 bases between the two germline ends. The germline V gene has CDR1 MRHNA and CDR2 SNTAGT. The CDR3 sequence is 14 residues long. DNA of the CDR3: TGTGCCAGCAGCGATTCAGGGGGGTCAAATACGCAGTATTTT. Its protein product is CASSDSGGSNTQYF.

This clone was detected only a few times. This chain links TRBV9 with TRBJ2-1, with 9 positions matching TRBD2. The CDR3 has 15 residues. V trimming: 4 bases; J trimming: 7 bases; junction bases outside the gene matches: 9. The germline CDR1 and CDR2 sequences are SGDLS and YYNGEE. CDR3 loop: CASSQDSGSHNEQFF. The CDR3 DNA reads TGTGCCAGCAGCCAAGATAGCGGGAGTCATAATGAGCAGTTCTTC.

This clone came up a few times. The chain links TRBV6-1 to TRBJ1-5; weak D call: TRBD1 (6 bases). Germline lookup yields CDR1 MNHNS and CDR2 SASEGT. The CDR3 is 14 residues long. Deletions cut 2 bases from V and 7 bases from J, with 12 bases between. The CDR3 loop is CASSESQGRQPQHF. The DNA for the CDR3 is TGTGCCAGCAGTGAATCCCAGGGGAGACAGCCCCAGCATTTT.

The gene calls are TRBV15 and TRBJ2-7; 7 positions match TRBD1. This CDR3 contains 14 residues. Germline assignment: CDR1 LNHNV and CDR2 YYDKDF (reference sequence). V dropped 5 bases and J dropped 3; count of bases not matched to a gene: 7. The CDR3 sequence is CATSGLRTGYEQYF. The CDR3 DNA reads TGTGCCACCAGCGGACTGAGGACAGGCTACGAGCAGTACTTC.